This T cell receptor (beta chain) was observed in a study of T-cell memory formation after mild COVID-19. This CDR3 is 14 amino acids long. V was shortened by 6 bases and J by 5 bases, with 16 bases between the two germline ends. Germline V lookup: CDR1 MGHRA, CDR2 YSYEKL. In TCRdb, the 5' RACE reads were re-called with MiXCR into one record per CDR3 protein. The sample gives roughly 250,000 distinct CDR3 sequences, over 15% of which show up once; 3.5% is in the top ten. This clonotype was detected ten times or more. This sequence originates from a man between 18 and 35 years old who had mild COVID-19 (a few samples of this study predate the infection). Cell type and time point are not known. The sample consisted of PBMCs or a T cell subset sorted from them (not recorded which). The gene calls are TRBV4-1 and TRBJ1-1; D remains ambiguous. The CDR3 here is CASSGPTKGTEAFF. CDR3 nucleotide sequence: TGCGCCAGCAGTGGACCGACAAAAGGGACTGAAGCTTTCTTT.